Listed here are 15 T cell receptor beta chains from one sample, sequenced in a study of blood T cells in healthy people across ages. A second about 6 to 12 cycle PCR used barcoded and J-beta primers. Using its own MiXCR run on the 5' RACE reads, TCRdb lists one record per CDR3 protein. The data contain around 820,000 distinct CDR3 sequences, 25% of them singletons. These data were also reused for a study on T cells of mothers and their children.

Sequencing was done on a sample of blood. These TCRs come from a boy younger than 18 in good health.

The chain joins TRBV27 to TRBJ2-1; perhaps TRBD2 as D (7 bases). Germline V gives CDR1 MNHEY, CDR2 SMNVEV (reference sequence). The CDR3 extends over 16 amino acids. Trimming took off 7 bases at V and 9 bases at J, with 25 bases between the two ends. CDR3 DNA sequence: TGTGCCAGCATCCGCCCGGGGGCGCGGGGAGGGGGTGAGCAGTTCTTC. It translates to CASIRPGARGGGEQFF.

This clonotype was detected only a few times. The CDR3 DNA reads as TGTGCCAGCAGTTCTCCCTTAGCCAAAAACATTCAGTACTTC. Its protein product is CASSSPLAKNIQYF. The chain combines TRBV6-5 with TRBJ2-4; D is uncertain. V shed 4 bases and J shed 0 bases, with 7 bases lying between them. Germline CDR1 MNHEY, CDR2 SVGAGI. The CDR3 totals 14 residues.

This chain uses TRBV29-1 with TRBJ1-2; TRBD1 is a possible D gene (5 bases). The germline V gene encodes CDR1 SQVTM and CDR2 ANQGSEA. The CDR3 consists of 13 residues. Trimming took 4 bases from V and 8 from J, leaving 17 bases between them. The CDR3 DNA reads as TGCAGCGTTGCGAACAGGCTTTCCGTGGGCTACACCTTC. Residues: CSVANRLSVGYTF. The variable domain in full, with the rest retrieved from reference TRBV29-1 and TRBJ1-2, is SAVISQKPSRDICQRGTSLTIQCQVDSQVTMMFWYRQQPGQSLTLIATANQGSEATYESGFVIDKFPISRPNLTFSTLTVSNMSPEDSSIYLCSVANRLSVGYTFGSGTRLTVV.

There are a few counts of this clonotype. This sequence joins TRBV20-1 and TRBJ2-5; D perhaps matches TRBD2 (5 bases). The J call may be mistaken, given a closer DNA end match to TRBJ2-7. The V gene's germline CDR1 is DFQATT and CDR2 SNEGSKA (reference sequence). This CDR3 comprises 13 residues. The DNA of the CDR3 is TGCAGTGCTAGGGCTAGCAGCTTCCACGAGCAGTACTTC. It is translated as CSARASSFHEQYF.

This clonotype appeared a few times. The V call is TRBV20-1, the J call TRBJ2-5; D tentatively fits TRBD1 or TRBD2 (5 bases each). The tail of the sequence fits TRBJ2-7 better, so the J call may be wrong. The germline V gene has CDR1 DFQATT and CDR2 SNEGSKA (reference sequence). The CDR3 has 15 residues. The CDR3, as DNA: TGCAGTGCTAGAGATATCCGGGGCGGACTTTACGAGCAGTACTTC. Translation gives CSARDIRGGLYEQYF.

This clonotype was observed a few times. CDR3 sequence: CASSLSVGQTYEQYF. The CDR3 DNA follows: TGTGCCAGCAGTTTATCTGTTGGACAGACCTACGAGCAGTACTTC. The chain couples TRBV27 to TRBJ2-7, with D perhaps matching TRBD1 (6 bases). The CDR3 runs 15 residues. V gave up 0 bases and J gave up 2 bases, with 11 bases separating them. The germline V gene encodes CDR1 MNHEY and CDR2 SMNVEV (reference sequence).

The chain links TRBV10-3 to TRBJ2-3; D unresolved. The CDR3 length is 13 residues. The V gene's germline CDR1 is ENHRY and CDR2 SYGVKD. Trimming took 8 bases from V and 2 from J, leaving 11 bases between them. The CDR3, as DNA: TGTGCCATCTCCGGCCTTTACACAGATACGCAGTATTTT. Its translation: CAISGLYTDTQYF.

Comment on this clonotype: A read error may produce the germline difference seen at one junction end. The V gene is TRBV5-6, the J gene TRBJ2-5; no clear D gene. Germline CDR1 reads SGHDT; CDR2 reads YYEEEE. The CDR3 has 18 residues. CDR3 bases: TGTGCCAGCAGCTTGGAGGGCTGGGCTGGAGAGTTGAAAGAGACCCAGCACTTC. This gives the protein CASSLEGWAGELKETQHF. The whole variable domain, remainder taken from reference TRBV5-6 and TRBJ2-5, is DAGVTQSPTHLIKTRGQQVTLRCSPKSGHDTVSWYQQALGQGPQFIFQYYEEEERQRGNFPDRFSGHQFPNYSSELNVNALLLGDSALYLCASSLEGWAGELKETQHFGPGTRLLVL.

The chain is built from TRBV18 and TRBJ2-2; TRBD1 agrees at 12 bases. This CDR3 comprises 15 residues. Germline-derived CDR1 and CDR2 are KGHSH and LQKENI. J gave up 12 bases and V 3 bases, and 8 bases lay outside the gene matches. Here the CDR3 DNA reads TGTGCCAGCTCACCGGTCGGGACAGGGGGCGACAAGCTGTTTTTT. Its translation is CASSPVGTGGDKLFF.

V is TRBV4-3 and J is TRBJ2-1; 9 bases fit TRBD2. Germline V gene lookup returns CDR1 LGHNA and CDR2 YSLEER. The CDR3 spans 16 residues. The V segment lost 1 base and the J segment 8 bases; nucleotides outside the gene matches: 9. CDR3 bases: TGCGCCAGCAGCCAAGGATCGCGGGGGGGCTCAGATGAGCAGTTCTTC. Protein product: CASSQGSRGGSDEQFF.

The sample holds a few counts of this clonotype. Compared with germline, one end of the junction differs, possibly owing to a read error. CDR3 DNA: TGTGCCAGCAGGCAGAGCGGGAGAGGGACAGGTACGCAGTATTTT. Encoded protein: CASRQSGRGTGTQYF. V and J are TRBV6-2 or TRBV6-3 and TRBJ2-3; D possibly matches TRBD1 or TRBD2 (8 bases each). The CDR3 runs to 15 residues. From germline, CDR1 is MNHEY and CDR2 SVGEGT.

The table lists this clonotype with many counts. The chain is built from TRBV12-3 or TRBV12-4 and TRBJ1-5, with 10 bases fitting TRBD1. Trimming cost V 6 bases and J 2 bases; bases outside gene matches: 4. CDR3 size: 15 residues. CDR3 coding DNA: TGTGCCAGCAGCCCCGGGACAGGGGGCAATCAGCCCCAGCATTTT. As protein: CASSPGTGGNQPQHF.

V and J are TRBV20-1 and TRBJ2-7; perhaps TRBD2 as D (5 bases). V was cut by 7 bases and J by 5 bases, with 18 bases left in between. CDR3 length: 13 residues. CDR1 and CDR2 from the germline V gene are DFQATT and SNEGSKA (reference sequence). The CDR3 is CSVMRVTKNEQYF. The CDR3 DNA sequence: TGCAGTGTCATGAGGGTAACGAAAAACGAGCAGTACTTC.

This chain joins TRBV7-3 and TRBJ2-3; D unresolved. The CDR3 totals 15 residues. Trimming removed 0 bases at V and 2 bases at J, with 9 bases between. Germline CDR1 and CDR2: SGHTA and FQGTGA. The CDR3 protein is CASSLTTDLTDTQYF. DNA of the CDR3: TGTGCCAGCAGCTTAACGACGGACCTCACAGATACGCAGTATTTT.

V gene TRBV14 combines with J gene TRBJ2-5; D may be TRBD2 (6 bases). The CDR3 has 13 residues. Germline values: CDR1 SGHDN, CDR2 FVKESK. V was trimmed by 0 bases and J by 14 bases, leaving 16 bases between them. CDR3 in amino acids: CASSQEATSFAYF. Written as DNA, the CDR3 is TGTGCCAGCAGCCAAGAGGCCACTAGCTTCGCTTACTTC. Full variable domain (remainder filled in from reference TRBV14 and TRBJ2-5): EAGVTQFPSHSVIEKGQTVTLRCDPISGHDNLYWYRRVMGKEIKFLLHFVKESKQDESGMPNNRFLAERTGGTYSTLKVQPAELEDSGVYFCASSQEATSFAYFGPGTRLLVL.